In this sample, the clone carrying this TCR beta chain turned up a few times. Its specificity is unknown. This entry is derived from a study of blood T cells in healthy people across ages. Study observations and caveats: Higher naive T cell percentage went strongly together with higher TCR beta diversity.

The CDR3 consists of 15 residues. V lost 3 bases, J lost 0 bases, and 3 bases stayed unmatched. It was with a sample-barcoded 5' primer and a J-beta primer mix that a second PCR of about 6 to 12 cycles was run. Every molecule of cDNA carried a tag from a template-switch adaptor with 12 random nucleotides. TCRdb called the 5' RACE reads again in MiXCR, with one record for every CDR3 protein. The sample shows some 1.1 million distinct CDR3 sequences, 30% to 40% of them seen only once. The clonotype originates from a man aged 18 to 30 in good health. The source material was blood. The chain employs TRBV12-3 or TRBV12-4 and TRBJ1-2, with 8 positions matching TRBD1. CDR3 loop: CASSLTGDSNYGYTF. Written as DNA, the CDR3 is TGTGCCAGCAGTTTGACAGGGGACTCTAACTATGGCTACACCTTC.